The rows below give T cell receptor beta chains drawn from one sample of a study of T cells in Graves' hyperthyroidism and ophthalmopathy. TCRdb ran MiXCR on the multiplex PCR reads and lists one entry per CDR3 protein. The data show nearly 600,000 distinct CDR3 sequences, around 14% seen once. Sequenced input: blood. The receptors were gathered from a woman in her twenties or thirties with Graves' hyperthyroidism that later progressed to Graves' ophthalmopathy. CDR3s leave out the opening cysteine and the closing phenylalanine or tryptophan. Fields, in order: J gene, V gene, CDR3 protein.

J gene: TRBJ2-2
V gene: TRBV6-1
CDR3 protein: ASTTGTFNTGELF

J gene: TRBJ2-6
V gene: TRBV6-2/TRBV6-3
CDR3 protein: ASSYSTFRLSGANVLT

J gene: TRBJ1-6
V gene: TRBV30
CDR3 protein: AWNTGQGASPLH

J gene: TRBJ2-3
V gene: TRBV30
CDR3 protein: AWSPGENTQY

J gene: TRBJ1-4
V gene: TRBV4-1
CDR3 protein: ASSQPRWEEGEKLF

J gene: TRBJ2-5
V gene: TRBV7-3
CDR3 protein: ASSIGQGGTQY

J gene: TRBJ1-3
V gene: TRBV12-3/TRBV12-4
CDR3 protein: ASSFGPRNTIY

J gene: TRBJ1-5
V gene: TRBV27
CDR3 protein: ASSLREDQPQH

J gene: TRBJ2-7
V gene: TRBV29-1
CDR3 protein: SVARLAGVYEQY

J gene: TRBJ2-7
V gene: TRBV20-1
CDR3 protein: SARLGTGRYEQY

J gene: TRBJ1-1
V gene: TRBV19
CDR3 protein: ASSDSGMNTEAF

J gene: TRBJ1-1
V gene: TRBV12-5
CDR3 protein: ASVPVMTVEAF

J gene: TRBJ2-3
V gene: TRBV28
CDR3 protein: ASSFQEGRDTQY

J gene: TRBJ1-1
V gene: TRBV7-3
CDR3 protein: ASSLRMGENTEAF

J gene: TRBJ2-7
V gene: TRBV12-3/TRBV12-4
CDR3 protein: ASSFPGRQGTYEQY

J gene: TRBJ1-2
V gene: TRBV3-1
CDR3 protein: ASTKYGEGGNYGYT